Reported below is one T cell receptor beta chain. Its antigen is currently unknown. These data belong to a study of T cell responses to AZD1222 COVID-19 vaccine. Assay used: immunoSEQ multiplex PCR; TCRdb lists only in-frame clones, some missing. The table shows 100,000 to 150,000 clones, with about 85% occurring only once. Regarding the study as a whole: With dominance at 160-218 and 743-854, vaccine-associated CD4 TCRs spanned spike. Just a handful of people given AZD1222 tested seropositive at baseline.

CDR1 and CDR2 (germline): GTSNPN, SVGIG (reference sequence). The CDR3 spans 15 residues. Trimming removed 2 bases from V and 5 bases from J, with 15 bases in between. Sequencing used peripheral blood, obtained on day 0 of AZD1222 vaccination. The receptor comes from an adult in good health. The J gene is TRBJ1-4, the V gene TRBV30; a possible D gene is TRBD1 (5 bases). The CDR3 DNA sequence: TGTGCCTGGAGTACGGGGGACGGCCCAAATGAAAAACTGTTTTTT. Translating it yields CAWSTGDGPNEKLFF.